One sample yielded the 18 T cell receptor beta chains listed below, sequenced in a study of cytomegalovirus exposure and HLA in healthy donors. The PCR was carried out with 60 Vbeta primers and 13 Jbeta primers. The repertoire was sequenced with immunoSEQ multiplex PCR; TCRdb's copy has only in-frame clones and lacks some. The sample includes a few hundred thousand clones, approximately 68% of them seen just once. The source material was PBMCs. The receptors were sampled from a woman in her thirties in good health and CMV-seronegative.

The rearrangement links TRBV10-1 to TRBJ2-1, with 10 nucleotides matching TRBD2. Germline loops: CDR1 WNHNN, CDR2 SYGVQD (reference sequence). CDR3 size: 16 residues. The ends lost 3 bases at V and 12 bases at J; junction bases unmatched: 14. The CDR3 reads CASSDREESGRAGQFF. The CDR3 nucleotides read TGCGCCAGCAGTGACCGGGAGGAGAGCGGGAGGGCCGGGCAGTTCTTC.

This chain uses TRBV9 with TRBJ1-1; possibly TRBD1 for D (5 bases). This CDR3 has 15 amino acids. Trimming took 0 bases from V and 5 from J, leaving 14 bases between them. Germline CDR1 SGDLS, CDR2 YYNGEE. DNA for the CDR3: TGTGCCAGCAGCGTAGTTCAGGGCGGTAGAACTGAAGCTTTCTTT. Encoded protein: CASSVVQGGRTEAFF. Drawing the rest from reference TRBV9 and TRBJ1-1, the complete variable domain is DSGVTQTPKHLITATGQRVTLRCSPRSGDLSVYWYQQSLDQGLQFLIQYYNGEERAKGNILERFSAQQFPDLHSELNLSSLELGDSALYFCASSVVQGGRTEAFFGQGTRLTVV.

The chain links TRBV4-1 to TRBJ2-2; TRBD2 aligns across 8 bases. The junction had 8 bases not matched to a gene; V was cut back by 0 bases and J by 5 bases. Germline CDR1 is MGHRA and CDR2 is YSYEKL. The CDR3 totals 17 residues. CDR3 amino acids: CASSQEVRAGGTGELFF. CDR3 coding DNA: TGCGCCAGCAGCCAAGAGGTCCGGGCGGGAGGAACCGGGGAGCTGTTTTTT.

V and J are TRBV11-3 and TRBJ2-5, with 9 nucleotides matching TRBD2. Germline assignment: CDR1 SGHNT and CDR2 YENEEA. The J segment lost 4 bases and the V segment lost 5 bases, leaving 14 bases of the junction unmatched. The CDR3 has 17 amino acids. The CDR3 loop reads CASSPRVSAGGPETQYF. In DNA form, the CDR3 reads TGTGCCAGCAGCCCTAGAGTCTCGGCGGGGGGGCCAGAGACCCAGTACTTC.

The table lists this clone with a count of one. The CDR3 DNA reads TGTGCCAGCTCAGACTTGAACACCGGGGAGCTGTTTTTT. Translation gives CASSDLNTGELFF. V usage is TRBV18 and J usage is TRBJ2-2; the D is unclear. V shed 5 bases and J shed 1 base, with 5 bases lying between them. Per the germline V gene, CDR1 is KGHSH and CDR2 is LQKENI. The CDR3 sequence is 13 residues long.

This rearrangement joins TRBV21-1 to TRBJ1-2. TRBV21-1 is a recognized pseudogene. The CDR3 loop spans 14 amino acids. In DNA form, the CDR3 reads TGTGCCAGCAGCAAAGAGCCGGGGAACTATGGCTACACCTTC. Its translation is CASSKEPGNYGYTF.

The chain joins TRBV28 to TRBJ2-1; 8 bases are shared with TRBD2. Germline V gene data show CDR1 as MDHEN and CDR2 as SYDVKM. V lost 6 bases and J lost 2; bases outside the gene matches: 9. This CDR3 has 16 amino acids. Here the CDR3 DNA reads TGTGCCAGCAGGCTTAGCGGGATAGGGCCCTACAATGAGCAGTTCTTC. This encodes CASRLSGIGPYNEQFF. Variable domain in full (rest from reference TRBV28 and TRBJ2-1): DVKVTQSSRYLVKRTGEKVFLECVQDMDHENMFWYRQDPGLGLRLIYFSYDVKMKEKGDIPEGYSVSREKKERFSLILESASTNQTSMYLCASRLSGIGPYNEQFFGPGTRLTVL.

V is TRBV5-1 and J is TRBJ2-7; 8 positions agree with TRBD2. V shed 4 bases, J shed 4 bases, and the junction held 7 bases outside the gene matches. Germline CDR1 is SGHRS and CDR2 is YFSETQ. The CDR3 has 14 residues. The CDR3 reads CASSAGLVVYEQYF. CDR3 DNA sequence: TGCGCCAGCAGCGCGGGACTAGTTGTTTACGAGCAGTACTTC.

The chain recombines TRBV30 with TRBJ2-1; D may be TRBD1 (5 bases). The CDR3 extends over 15 amino acids. With 0 bases removed from V and 5 bases from J, the gap between germline ends came to 14 bases. From germline, CDR1 is GTSNPN and CDR2 SVGIG (reference sequence). The CDR3 is CAWSVSRTINNEQFF. The CDR3 bases are TGTGCCTGGAGTGTAAGTAGGACAATTAACAATGAGCAGTTCTTC.

In the case of this clone: Other DNA sequences of this sample code for an identical CDR3. The chain combines TRBV27 with TRBJ2-3; 7 nucleotides match TRBD2. The CDR3 has 18 residues. The V gene end was trimmed by 1 base and the J gene end by 6 bases; junction bases not matched to a gene: 16. CDR1 and CDR2 from the germline V gene are MNHEY and SMNVEV (reference sequence). CDR3 loop: CASSLFSRASGPTDTQYF. The CDR3 region has the DNA TGTGCCAGCAGTTTATTCTCAAGGGCTAGCGGTCCCACCGATACGCAGTATTTT.

The genes are TRBV6-6 and TRBJ1-5; D call uncertain. Trimming took 2 bases from V and 1 from J, leaving 9 bases between them. The CDR3 is 15 amino acids. From germline, CDR1 is MNHNY and CDR2 SVGAGI (reference sequence). The chain's CDR3 is CASSYLSSSNQPQHF. For the CDR3, the DNA is TGTGCCAGCAGTTACCTTAGTAGCAGCAATCAGCCCCAGCATTTT.

Turning to this clone: An end of the junction differs from the germline gene, which may be a read error. The chain has TRBV7-3 and TRBJ2-1, with D uncertain. CDR1 is SGHTA and CDR2 is FQGTGA in the germline V gene. CDR3 length equals 13 residues. In DNA, the CDR3 is TGTGCCAGCAGCCCTATTGAGCGAAGTGAGCAGCTCTTC. This gives the protein CASSPIERSEQLF.

A word on this clone: The identical CDR3 is also encoded by other nucleotide sequences in the sample. The rearrangement joins TRBV5-1 to TRBJ2-5; 7 bases are shared with TRBD1. Germline trimming cut 0 bases from V and 4 bases from J; bases unmatched to any gene: 3. The germline CDR1 and CDR2 sequences are SGHRS and YFSETQ. The CDR3 has 14 amino acids. For the CDR3, the DNA is TGCGCCAGCAGCTTGGGACAGGGCGGAGAGACCCAGTACTTC. It specifies CASSLGQGGETQYF.

The chain recombines TRBV4-1 with TRBJ1-3, with D possibly matching TRBD1 (6 bases). This CDR3 is 16 amino acids long. V shed 4 bases and J shed 0 bases, with 13 bases lying between them. Germline values: CDR1 MGHRA, CDR2 YSYEKL. CDR3 nucleotide sequence: TGCGCCAGCAGCCCACGACAGGCTCCCTCTGGAAACACCATATATTTT. It translates to CASSPRQAPSGNTIYF.

This clone was observed once. The V call is TRBV5-1, the J call TRBJ2-5; TRBD2 agrees at 11 bases. Germline V gives CDR1 SGHRS, CDR2 YFSETQ. CDR3 length equals 15 residues. V trimming: 3 bases; J trimming: 5 bases; junction bases outside the gene matches: 6. The CDR3 is CASSWLIAGGETQYF. CDR3 DNA sequence: TGCGCCAGCAGCTGGCTTATAGCGGGAGGGGAGACCCAGTACTTC.

Only a few counts were recorded for this clone. J is TRBJ2-7 and V is TRBV4-1; D is undetermined. The V gene's germline CDR1 is MGHRA and CDR2 YSYEKL. V shed 4 bases and J shed 3 bases, with 13 bases lying between them. This CDR3 contains 14 residues. In nucleotides, the CDR3 is TGCGCCAGCAGCCCTGGGCGCCTATTCTACGAGCAGTACTTC. This gives the protein CASSPGRLFYEQYF.

V usage is TRBV2 and J usage is TRBJ2-5, with 9 bases aligning to TRBD2. Germline loops: CDR1 SNHLY, CDR2 FYNNEI. The V segment lost 7 bases and the J segment 7 bases; nucleotides outside the gene matches: 10. This CDR3 region has 14 residues. The CDR3, as DNA: TGTGCCAGCAAAGATAGCGGGGGCGGAGGGACCCAGTACTTC. It codes for CASKDSGGGGTQYF.

Regarding this clone: An end of the junction does not agree with germline; a read error may underlie this. The rearrangement uses TRBV5-1 and TRBJ1-2, with TRBD1 matching 12 bases. CDR3 length: 18 amino acids. Germline V CDR1 and CDR2: SGHRS, YFSETQ. The CDR3 nucleotides read TGCGCCATCAGCTTGGACCCCTTGGGACAGGGGGCAAGCTATGGCTACACCTTC. Residues: CAISLDPLGQGASYGYTF.